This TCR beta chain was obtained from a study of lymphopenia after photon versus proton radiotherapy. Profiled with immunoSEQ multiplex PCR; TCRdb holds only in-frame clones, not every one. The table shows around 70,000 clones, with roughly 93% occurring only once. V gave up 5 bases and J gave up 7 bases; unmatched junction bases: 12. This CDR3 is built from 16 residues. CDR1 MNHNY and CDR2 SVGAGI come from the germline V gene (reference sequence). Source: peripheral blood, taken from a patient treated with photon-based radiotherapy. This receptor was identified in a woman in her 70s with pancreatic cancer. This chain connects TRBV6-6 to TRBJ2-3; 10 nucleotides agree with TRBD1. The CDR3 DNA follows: TGTGCCAGCAGTGGGGGGACAGGGGTGGTGTTTTATACGCAGTATTTT. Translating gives CASSGGTGVVFYTQYF.